Listed below are T cell receptor beta chains from one sample, sequenced in a study of PD-L1 blockade in urothelial cancer. The data were produced by immunoSEQ multiplex PCR, yet TCRdb's version contains in-frame clones alone and is incomplete. The sample lists about 48,000 clones; roughly 80% were seen once. This sample comprised PBMCs, obtained around atezolizumab (anti-PD-L1) treatment. All receptors come from a man aged 70-80 years with urothelial cancer. Each CDR3 is given with its conserved first and last residue. Each record gives: V gene, CDR3 length, D gene, J gene, clone size, CDR3 protein, CDR3 DNA. D genes are given only for firm matches. Clone size is shown for a subset of rows, as once, few, many or a class of expanded clone.

v_gene: TRBV30; len: 13; d_gene: TRBD1; j_gene: TRBJ1-3; abundance: NA; CDR3aa: CASNRGSGNTIYF; CDR3nt: TGTGCCAGTAACAGGGGTAGTGGAAACACCATATATTTT
v_gene: TRBV6-5; len: 11; d_gene: NA; j_gene: TRBJ2-7; abundance: few; CDR3aa: CASSHLAEQYF; CDR3nt: TGTGCCAGCAGCCACCTAGCGGAGCAGTACTTC
v_gene: TRBV19; len: 17; d_gene: TRBD1; j_gene: TRBJ2-7; abundance: once; CDR3aa: CASSIDGGTGAAYEQYF; CDR3nt: TGTGCCAGTAGTATAGATGGGGGGACAGGGGCGGCCTACGAGCAGTACTTC
v_gene: TRBV5-1; len: 15; d_gene: TRBD1; j_gene: TRBJ1-6; abundance: once; CDR3aa: CASSLGTGENSPLHF; CDR3nt: TGCGCCAGCAGCCTCGGGACAGGGGAAAATTCACCCCTCCACTTT
v_gene: TRBV5-4; len: 16; d_gene: TRBD1; j_gene: TRBJ2-2; abundance: few; CDR3aa: CASTASWSGGSGELFF; CDR3nt: TGTGCCAGCACCGCCTCGTGGTCAGGGGGCTCCGGGGAGCTGTTTTTT
v_gene: TRBV10-3; len: 11; d_gene: NA; j_gene: TRBJ2-7; abundance: NA; CDR3aa: CASAEGGEQYF; CDR3nt: TGTGCCTCCGCAGAGGGAGGCGAGCAGTACTTC
v_gene: TRBV5-1; len: 14; d_gene: NA; j_gene: TRBJ1-2; abundance: NA; CDR3aa: CASSLAGEGYGYTF; CDR3nt: TGCGCCAGCAGCTTGGCGGGGGAGGGCTATGGCTACACCTTC
v_gene: TRBV28; len: 13; d_gene: NA; j_gene: TRBJ2-5; abundance: NA; CDR3aa: CASRSQGQETQYF; CDR3nt: TGTGCCAGCAGATCACAGGGTCAAGAGACCCAGTACTTC
v_gene: TRBV28; len: 13; d_gene: NA; j_gene: TRBJ2-5; abundance: NA; CDR3aa: CASTRIGEETQYF; CDR3nt: TGTGCCTCAACCCGGATCGGGGAAGAGACCCAGTACTTC
v_gene: TRBV2; len: 13; d_gene: NA; j_gene: TRBJ1-1; abundance: NA; CDR3aa: CASVGGRGTEAFF; CDR3nt: TGTGCCAGCGTTGGGGGGAGAGGGACTGAAGCTTTCTTT
v_gene: TRBV7-9; len: 14; d_gene: NA; j_gene: TRBJ2-1; abundance: NA; CDR3aa: CASSWGGNYNEQFF; CDR3nt: TGTGCCAGCAGCTGGGGCGGGAACTACAATGAGCAGTTCTTC
v_gene: TRBV18; len: 12; d_gene: NA; j_gene: TRBJ1-1; abundance: NA; CDR3aa: CASSTANTEAFF; CDR3nt: TGTGCCAGCTCAACAGCGAACACTGAAGCTTTCTTT
v_gene: TRBV9; len: 13; d_gene: NA; j_gene: TRBJ1-2; abundance: NA; CDR3aa: CASSVATDYGYTF; CDR3nt: TGTGCCAGCAGCGTAGCTACAGACTATGGCTACACCTTC
v_gene: TRBV6-1; len: 14; d_gene: NA; j_gene: TRBJ1-2; abundance: NA; CDR3aa: CASSADSTWGGYTF; CDR3nt: TGTGCCAGCAGTGCGGACAGCACTTGGGGAGGCTACACCTTC
v_gene: TRBV6-5; len: 14; d_gene: TRBD1; j_gene: TRBJ1-2; abundance: NA; CDR3aa: CASRRRGLGYGYTF; CDR3nt: TGTGCCAGCAGGCGGAGGGGGCTAGGATATGGCTACACCTTC
v_gene: TRBV5-1; len: 14; d_gene: NA; j_gene: TRBJ1-3; abundance: NA; CDR3aa: CASRGGISGNTIYF; CDR3nt: TGCGCCAGCAGGGGGGGAATCTCTGGAAACACCATATATTTT
v_gene: TRBV6-5; len: 16; d_gene: NA; j_gene: TRBJ2-7; abundance: once; CDR3aa: CASSSPSVAGRSEQYF; CDR3nt: TGTGCCAGCAGTTCCCCTTCGGTCGCTGGAAGGAGCGAGCAGTACTTC
v_gene: TRBV29-1; len: 13; d_gene: NA; j_gene: TRBJ2-1; abundance: NA; CDR3aa: CSVVLPDRFEQFF; CDR3nt: TGCAGCGTTGTCCTCCCCGACAGGTTTGAGCAGTTCTTC
v_gene: TRBV7-9; len: 14; d_gene: NA; j_gene: TRBJ1-3; abundance: once; CDR3aa: CASSPTLLGNTIYF; CDR3nt: TGTGCCAGCAGCCCTACCTTGCTCGGAAACACCATATATTTT
v_gene: TRBV28; len: 15; d_gene: TRBD2; j_gene: TRBJ2-3; abundance: NA; CDR3aa: CASRPAGVNTDTQYF; CDR3nt: TGTGCCAGCAGGCCCGCGGGAGTAAACACAGATACGCAGTATTTT
v_gene: TRBV30; len: 15; d_gene: TRBD1; j_gene: TRBJ1-2; abundance: NA; CDR3aa: CAWSPTGLENYGYTF; CDR3nt: TGTGCCTGGAGTCCGACAGGGCTGGAGAACTATGGCTACACCTTC
v_gene: TRBV20-1; len: 11; d_gene: NA; j_gene: TRBJ2-3; abundance: NA; CDR3aa: CSAQVTDTQYF; CDR3nt: TGCAGTGCTCAGGTTACAGATACGCAGTATTTT
v_gene: TRBV6-5; len: 16; d_gene: TRBD1; j_gene: TRBJ2-1; abundance: NA; CDR3aa: CASSYQDRGGLDEQFF; CDR3nt: TGTGCCAGCAGTTATCAGGACAGGGGGGGTTTGGATGAGCAGTTCTTC
v_gene: TRBV7-9; len: 12; d_gene: NA; j_gene: TRBJ2-7; abundance: NA; CDR3aa: CASSFAAYEQYF; CDR3nt: TGTGCCAGCAGCTTCGCGGCGTACGAGCAGTACTTC
v_gene: TRBV28; len: 15; d_gene: NA; j_gene: TRBJ2-5; abundance: NA; CDR3aa: CASSLWQGPGETQYF; CDR3nt: TGTGCCAGCAGTTTATGGCAGGGGCCAGGGGAGACCCAGTACTTC
v_gene: TRBV5-6; len: 13; d_gene: NA; j_gene: TRBJ2-6; abundance: NA; CDR3aa: CASLRAGANVLTF; CDR3nt: TGTGCCAGCCTACGCGCTGGGGCCAACGTCCTGACTTTC
v_gene: TRBV10-1; len: 13; d_gene: NA; j_gene: TRBJ2-5; abundance: NA; CDR3aa: CASSETDQETQYF; CDR3nt: TGCGCCAGCAGTGAGACAGATCAAGAGACCCAGTACTTC
v_gene: TRBV6-1; len: 15; d_gene: NA; j_gene: TRBJ2-7; abundance: NA; CDR3aa: CASSEAAGFAYEQYF; CDR3nt: TGTGCCAGCAGTGAAGCGGCGGGGTTTGCCTACGAGCAGTACTTC
v_gene: TRBV9; len: 16; d_gene: NA; j_gene: TRBJ2-1; abundance: NA; CDR3aa: CASSLQLDPRRDEQFF; CDR3nt: TGTGCCAGCAGCCTTCAGCTGGACCCCCGCAGGGATGAGCAGTTCTTC
v_gene: TRBV19; len: 16; d_gene: TRBD1; j_gene: TRBJ2-6; abundance: NA; CDR3aa: CASTIQGAAGANVLTF; CDR3nt: TGTGCCAGTACCATACAGGGGGCGGCCGGGGCCAACGTCCTGACTTTC
v_gene: TRBV4-1; len: 14; d_gene: TRBD1; j_gene: TRBJ2-7; abundance: NA; CDR3aa: CASSQTGVAYEQYF; CDR3nt: TGCGCCAGCAGCCAAACAGGGGTAGCGTACGAGCAGTACTTC
v_gene: TRBV19; len: 15; d_gene: TRBD2; j_gene: TRBJ2-7; abundance: NA; CDR3aa: CASTRGSGPSREQYF; CDR3nt: TGTGCCAGTACCCGGGGTAGCGGGCCTTCCCGGGAGCAGTACTTC
v_gene: TRBV19; len: 16; d_gene: NA; j_gene: TRBJ1-5; abundance: NA; CDR3aa: CASSTPREGAHQPQHF; CDR3nt: TGTGCCAGTTCCACCCCCCGTGAGGGAGCCCATCAGCCCCAGCATTTT
v_gene: TRBV18; len: 13; d_gene: NA; j_gene: TRBJ2-3; abundance: NA; CDR3aa: CASWRTLTDTQYF; CDR3nt: TGTGCCAGCTGGAGAACGCTCACAGATACGCAGTATTTT
v_gene: TRBV28; len: 17; d_gene: NA; j_gene: TRBJ1-3; abundance: few; CDR3aa: CASSLAGESLSGNTIYF; CDR3nt: TGTGCCAGCAGTTTAGCGGGGGAGTCTCTCTCTGGAAACACCATATATTTT
v_gene: TRBV2; len: 15; d_gene: NA; j_gene: TRBJ2-2; abundance: NA; CDR3aa: CASSARVPNTGELFF; CDR3nt: TGTGCCAGCAGTGCCCGGGTACCCAACACCGGGGAGCTGTTTTTT
v_gene: TRBV27; len: 16; d_gene: NA; j_gene: TRBJ2-2; abundance: once; CDR3aa: CASSPPTPAGPGELFF; CDR3nt: TGTGCCAGCAGTCCGCCGACCCCGGCGGGGCCCGGGGAGCTGTTTTTT
v_gene: TRBV2; len: 14; d_gene: NA; j_gene: TRBJ2-1; abundance: NA; CDR3aa: CASTGLRSYNEQFF; CDR3nt: TGTGCCAGCACCGGACTTCGGTCCTACAATGAGCAGTTCTTC
v_gene: TRBV21-1; len: 15; d_gene: NA; j_gene: TRBJ1-5; abundance: NA; CDR3aa: CASSKSQGSNQPQHF; CDR3nt: TGTGCCAGCAGCAAAAGCCAGGGGAGCAATCAGCCCCAGCATTTT
v_gene: TRBV27; len: 17; d_gene: NA; j_gene: TRBJ2-7; abundance: once; CDR3aa: CASRPLAARQGSYEQYF; CDR3nt: TGTGCCAGCAGACCCCTTGCCGCACGGCAGGGCTCCTACGAGCAGTACTTC
v_gene: TRBV29-1; len: 15; d_gene: TRBD1; j_gene: TRBJ2-1; abundance: NA; CDR3aa: CSVDTTGTGGDEQFF; CDR3nt: TGCAGCGTTGACACCACCGGGACAGGTGGGGATGAGCAGTTCTTC
v_gene: TRBV21-1; len: 15; d_gene: NA; j_gene: TRBJ2-4; abundance: NA; CDR3aa: CASSKRAGGPHIQYF; CDR3nt: TGTGCCAGCAGCAAAAGGGCGGGAGGGCCTCACATTCAGTACTTC
v_gene: TRBV5-1; len: 14; d_gene: NA; j_gene: TRBJ2-7; abundance: NA; CDR3aa: CASSPLTGRDEQYF; CDR3nt: TGCGCCAGCAGTCCTCTGACGGGGAGAGACGAGCAGTACTTC
v_gene: TRBV7-9; len: 12; d_gene: NA; j_gene: TRBJ2-7; abundance: NA; CDR3aa: CASSIDSNEQYF; CDR3nt: TGTGCCAGCAGCATTGACAGCAACGAGCAGTACTTC
v_gene: TRBV19; len: 15; d_gene: NA; j_gene: TRBJ1-1; abundance: NA; CDR3aa: CASSLPRTGRIRAFF; CDR3nt: TGTGCCAGTAGTCTCCCCCGAACAGGCCGCATAAGGGCTTTCTTT
v_gene: TRBV5-1; len: 15; d_gene: TRBD1; j_gene: TRBJ2-1; abundance: NA; CDR3aa: CASSWGQGGYNEQFF; CDR3nt: TGCGCCAGCAGCTGGGGACAGGGAGGCTACAATGAGCAGTTCTTC
v_gene: TRBV28; len: 13; d_gene: NA; j_gene: TRBJ2-1; abundance: NA; CDR3aa: CASSSFGHYEQFF; CDR3nt: TGTGCCAGCAGTTCTTTCGGACATTATGAGCAGTTCTTC
v_gene: TRBV6-5; len: 13; d_gene: NA; j_gene: TRBJ1-2; abundance: NA; CDR3aa: CASSSDRNYGYTF; CDR3nt: TGTGCCAGCAGCTCCGACAGAAACTATGGCTACACCTTC
v_gene: TRBV6-1; len: 15; d_gene: TRBD2; j_gene: TRBJ2-3; abundance: NA; CDR3aa: CAIDVLAGVTDTQYF; CDR3nt: TGTGCCATCGATGTACTAGCGGGAGTAACTGATACGCAGTATTTT
v_gene: TRBV29-1; len: 13; d_gene: TRBD1; j_gene: TRBJ1-4; abundance: few; CDR3aa: CSVRQGLDEKLFF; CDR3nt: TGCAGCGTGCGACAGGGGTTGGATGAAAAACTGTTTTTT
v_gene: TRBV7-2; len: 15; d_gene: TRBD1; j_gene: TRBJ2-2; abundance: once; CDR3aa: CAKHRDRDFTGELFF; CDR3nt: TGTGCCAAACACCGGGACAGGGATTTCACCGGGGAGCTGTTTTTT